This record looks at one TCR beta chain sequence and its context. The data were obtained in a study of T cell changes during pregnancy in multiple sclerosis. The CDR3 loop spans 16 amino acids. Trimming took off 4 bases at V and 1 base at J, with 13 bases between the two ends. Germline V gene data show CDR1 as SGHTA and CDR2 as FQGTGA. Measured with immunoSEQ multiplex PCR; TCRdb has only the in-frame clones, and not every one. The sample records around 53,000 clones, roughly 90% being singletons. The sequenced sample was CD4+ T cells from peripheral blood mononuclear cells, obtained after pregnancy. J is TRBJ2-2 and V is TRBV7-3, with D possibly being TRBD2 (6 bases). The TCR comes from a female donor with multiple sclerosis, enrolled in a pregnancy study. The CDR3 reads CASSSTSGQNTGELFF. The CDR3 DNA sequence: TGTGCCAGCAGCTCCACCAGCGGGCAGAACACCGGGGAGCTGTTTTTT.